The sequence of this T cell receptor beta chain was determined in a study of blood T cell repertoires in COVID-19. As for the study in general: Sources were T cells, B-cell-depleted T cells, or PBMCs; the material itself was cDNA or gDNA.

Comments on this clone: One junction end disagrees with the germline gene, perhaps due to a read error. Distinct nucleotide sequences in the sample also encode this CDR3.

The protocol was immunoSEQ multiplex PCR, while the TCRdb copy is restricted to in-frame clones and leaves out a portion. In the table there are 25,000 to 30,000 clones, 84% of which are singletons. The CDR3 is 13 residues long. CDR1 is SQVTM, CDR2 ANQGSEA, per germline. This receptor was identified in a man between 65 and 79 years old with active COVID-19. This sequence joins TRBV29-1 and TRBJ2-7; possible D gene TRBD1, 6 bases. Sequencing input: peripheral blood. The CDR3 DNA follows: TGTAGCGTATTCGGACAGATTCCCTACGAGCAGTACTTC. It is translated as CSVFGQIPYEQYF.